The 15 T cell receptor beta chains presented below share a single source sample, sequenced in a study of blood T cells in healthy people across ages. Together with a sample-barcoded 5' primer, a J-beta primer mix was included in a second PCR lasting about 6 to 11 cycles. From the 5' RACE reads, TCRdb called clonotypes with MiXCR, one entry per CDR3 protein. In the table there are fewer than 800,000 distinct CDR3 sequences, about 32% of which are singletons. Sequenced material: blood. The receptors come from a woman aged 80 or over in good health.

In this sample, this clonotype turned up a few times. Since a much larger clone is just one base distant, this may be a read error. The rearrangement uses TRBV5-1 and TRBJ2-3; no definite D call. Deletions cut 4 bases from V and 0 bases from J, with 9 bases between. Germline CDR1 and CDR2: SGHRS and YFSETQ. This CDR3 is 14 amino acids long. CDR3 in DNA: TGCGCCAGCAGCCGGAGTACTAGCACAGATACGCAGTATTTT. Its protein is CASSRSTSTDTQYF.

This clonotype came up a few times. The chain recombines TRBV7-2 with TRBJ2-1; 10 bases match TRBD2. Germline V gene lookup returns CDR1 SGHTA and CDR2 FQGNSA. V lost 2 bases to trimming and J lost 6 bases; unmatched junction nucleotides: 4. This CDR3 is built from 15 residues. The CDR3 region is CASSLRAGGGNEQFF. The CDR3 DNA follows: TGTGCCAGCAGCTTACGAGCGGGGGGGGGCAATGAGCAGTTCTTC.

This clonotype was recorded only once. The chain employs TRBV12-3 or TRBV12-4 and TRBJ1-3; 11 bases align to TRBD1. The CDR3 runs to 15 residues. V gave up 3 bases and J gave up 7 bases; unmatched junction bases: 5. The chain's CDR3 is CASSFPGQGVNTIYF. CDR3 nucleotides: TGTGCCAGCAGTTTTCCGGGACAGGGGGTCAACACCATATATTTT.

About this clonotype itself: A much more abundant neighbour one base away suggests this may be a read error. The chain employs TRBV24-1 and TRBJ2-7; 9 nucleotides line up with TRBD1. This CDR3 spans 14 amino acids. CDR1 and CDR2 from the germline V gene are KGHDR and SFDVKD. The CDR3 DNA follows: TGTGCCGCCAGATCCGGGACAGGGCCCTACGAGCAGTACTTC. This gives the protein CAARSGTGPYEQYF.

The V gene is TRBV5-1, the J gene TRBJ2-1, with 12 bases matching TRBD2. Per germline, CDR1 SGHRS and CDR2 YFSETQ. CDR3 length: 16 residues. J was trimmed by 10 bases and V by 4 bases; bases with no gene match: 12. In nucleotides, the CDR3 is TGCGCCAGCAGCCCTATGACTAGCGGGGGCCGGGGGGAGCAGTTCTTC. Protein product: CASSPMTSGGRGEQFF.

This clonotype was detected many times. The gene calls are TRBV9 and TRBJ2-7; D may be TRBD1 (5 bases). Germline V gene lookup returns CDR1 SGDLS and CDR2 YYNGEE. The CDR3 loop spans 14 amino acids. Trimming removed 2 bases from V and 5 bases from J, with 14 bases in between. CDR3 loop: CASSVRPGWNEQYF. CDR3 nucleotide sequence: TGTGCCAGCAGCGTCCGGCCAGGGTGGAACGAGCAGTACTTC.

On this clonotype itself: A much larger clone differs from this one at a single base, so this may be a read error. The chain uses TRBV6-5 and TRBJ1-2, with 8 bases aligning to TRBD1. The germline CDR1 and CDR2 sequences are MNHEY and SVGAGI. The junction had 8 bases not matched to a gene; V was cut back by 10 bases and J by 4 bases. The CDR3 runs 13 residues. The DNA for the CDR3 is TGTGCCAACGCCCCAGGGGGCAGCTATGGCTACACCTTC. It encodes CANAPGGSYGYTF.

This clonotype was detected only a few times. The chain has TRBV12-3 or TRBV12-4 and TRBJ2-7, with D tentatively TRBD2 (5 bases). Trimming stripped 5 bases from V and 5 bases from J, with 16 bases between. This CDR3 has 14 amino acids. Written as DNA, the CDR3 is TGTGCCAGCAGTCCTCATTACGGGGTGAACGAGCAGTACTTC. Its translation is CASSPHYGVNEQYF.

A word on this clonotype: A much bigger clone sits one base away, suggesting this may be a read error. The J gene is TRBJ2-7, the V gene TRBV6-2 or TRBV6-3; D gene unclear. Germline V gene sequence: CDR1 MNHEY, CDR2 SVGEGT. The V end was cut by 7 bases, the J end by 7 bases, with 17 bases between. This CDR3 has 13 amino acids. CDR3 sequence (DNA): TGTGCCAGCACCCGAACGTCGTTCGATGAGCAGTACTTC. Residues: CASTRTSFDEQYF.

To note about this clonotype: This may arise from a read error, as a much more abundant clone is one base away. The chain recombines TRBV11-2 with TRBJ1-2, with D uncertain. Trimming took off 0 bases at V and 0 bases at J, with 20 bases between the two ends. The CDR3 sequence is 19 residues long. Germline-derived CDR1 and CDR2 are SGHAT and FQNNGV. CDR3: CASSLDWRTSAPPNYGYTF. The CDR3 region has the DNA TGTGCCAGCAGCTTAGACTGGAGGACCTCTGCTCCCCCTAACTATGGCTACACCTTC. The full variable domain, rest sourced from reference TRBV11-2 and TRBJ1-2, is EAGVAQSPRYKIIEKRQSVAFWCNPISGHATLYWYQQILGQGPKLLIQFQNNGVVDDSQLPKDRFSAERLKGVDSTLKIQPAKLEDSAVYLCASSLDWRTSAPPNYGYTFGSGTRLTVV.

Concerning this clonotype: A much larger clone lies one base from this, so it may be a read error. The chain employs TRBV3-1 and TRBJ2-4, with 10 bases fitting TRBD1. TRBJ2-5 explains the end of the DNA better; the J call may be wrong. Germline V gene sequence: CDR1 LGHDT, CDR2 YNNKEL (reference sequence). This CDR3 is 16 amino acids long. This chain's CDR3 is CASSLRTGGTVGTQYF. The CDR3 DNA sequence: TGTGCCAGCAGCCTTCGGACAGGGGGAACGGTGGGGACCCAGTACTTC.

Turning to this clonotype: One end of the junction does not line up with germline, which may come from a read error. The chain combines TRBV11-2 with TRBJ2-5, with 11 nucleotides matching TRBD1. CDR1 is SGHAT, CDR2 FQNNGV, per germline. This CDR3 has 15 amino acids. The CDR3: CASSLVGTGGNGQYF. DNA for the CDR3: TGCGCCAGCAGCTTGGTCGGGACAGGGGGTAATGGGCAGTACTTC.

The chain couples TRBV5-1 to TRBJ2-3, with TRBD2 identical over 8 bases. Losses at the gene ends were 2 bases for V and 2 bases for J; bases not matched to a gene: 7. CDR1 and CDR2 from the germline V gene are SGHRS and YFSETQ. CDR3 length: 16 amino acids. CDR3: CASSLSLRGDTDTQYF. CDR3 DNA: TGCGCCAGCAGCTTATCGTTGCGGGGGGACACAGATACGCAGTATTTT.

The CDR3 DNA is TGTGCCAGCAGTGAAGCGGGGACAGGGGCTGGAAACACCATATATTTT. Amino acids: CASSEAGTGAGNTIYF. The chain joins TRBV6-1 to TRBJ1-3; 10 bases are shared with TRBD1. The V and J ends lost 0 bases and 2 bases, in that order; junction bases with no gene match: 1. This CDR3 has 16 amino acids. Germline V gives CDR1 MNHNS, CDR2 SASEGT.

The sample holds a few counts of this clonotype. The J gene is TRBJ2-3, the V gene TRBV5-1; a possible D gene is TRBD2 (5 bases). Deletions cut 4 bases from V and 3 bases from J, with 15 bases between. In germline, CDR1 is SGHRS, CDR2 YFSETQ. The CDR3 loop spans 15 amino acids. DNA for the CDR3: TGCGCCAGCAGCCCAGGAGGTTCCCAGACAGATACGCAGTATTTT. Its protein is CASSPGGSQTDTQYF.